A single sample gave rise to the 22 T cell receptor beta chains below, sequenced in a study of low-dose radiotherapy and immunotherapy resistance in tumors. First-strand cDNA used TRAV- and TRBV-specific primers, covering alpha and beta chains. Amplification, which lasted 20 to 25 PCR cycles, used a constant-region primer and V-primer adapter to amplify TCRs. TCRdb processed the reads anew with MiXCR; each CDR3 protein has one entry. In the table there are more than 90,000 distinct CDR3 sequences, under 25% of which are singletons. Time point in this sample: after trial treatment. Treatment described: LDRT plus nivolumab, ipilimumab, low-dose cyclophosphamide and aspirin (RACIN trial). The sample here was PBMCs, taken after low-dose radiotherapy plus immunotherapy. The receptors were sampled from a male donor with prostate cancer.

The table lists this clonotype with many counts. The CDR3 sequence is CASSLVGRGDDEQYF. In DNA, the CDR3 is TGCGCCAGCAGCTTGGTTGGCAGGGGGGATGACGAGCAGTACTTC. The genes are TRBV5-1 and TRBJ2-7; tentatively, D is TRBD1 (7 bases). CDR3 length: 15 residues. Germline CDR1 and CDR2: SGHRS and YFSETQ. Trimming took off 0 bases at V and 5 bases at J, with 15 bases between the two ends.

There are many counts of this clonotype. V and J are TRBV12-3 or TRBV12-4 and TRBJ1-5, with D unresolved. V gave up 2 bases and J gave up 5 bases, with 7 bases separating them. This CDR3 region has 13 residues. CDR3 region: CASSLSAHQPQHF. CDR3 sequence (DNA): TGTGCCAGCAGTTTATCGGCACATCAGCCCCAGCATTTT.

This clonotype was seen ten or more times. The chain has TRBV3-1 and TRBJ2-3; TRBD1 might be the D (5 bases). Per the germline V gene, CDR1 is LGHDT and CDR2 is YNNKEL (reference sequence). V lost 4 bases and J lost 0, with 14 bases in between. This CDR3 comprises 16 residues. The CDR3 loop is CASSPFDSLSTDTQYF. The CDR3 DNA reads as TGTGCCAGCAGCCCATTCGACAGTTTAAGCACAGATACGCAGTATTTT.

This clonotype was observed many times. The chain employs TRBV21-1 and TRBJ2-1; the table calls TRBD1, which could not be checked here. TRBV21-1 is a recognized pseudogene. The CDR3 sequence is 16 residues long. The CDR3 loop reads CASSTYLTGLLDEQFF. The CDR3, as DNA: TGTGCCAGCAGCACCTACCTAACAGGGCTGTTAGATGAGCAGTTCTTC.

This clonotype came up many times. V and J are TRBV6-6 and TRBJ2-2; 10 bases line up with TRBD2. Germline V gene sequence: CDR1 MNHNY, CDR2 SVGAGI (reference sequence). The length of the CDR3 is 15 residues. V gave up 5 bases and J gave up 3 bases; unmatched junction bases: 3. The DNA of the CDR3 is TGTGCCAGCAGTCTAGCGGGGGCCCACACCGGGGAGCTGTTTTTT. Amino acids: CASSLAGAHTGELFF.

This clonotype was detected ten times or more. This chain uses TRBV3-1 with TRBJ2-5; 7 bases fit TRBD1. The CDR3 totals 15 residues. J was trimmed by 0 bases and V by 5 bases; bases with no gene match: 6. The V gene's germline CDR1 is LGHDT and CDR2 YNNKEL (reference sequence). The DNA of the CDR3 is TGTGCCAGCAGCGGTAGTGACAGGGACCAAGAGACCCAGTACTTC. It translates to CASSGSDRDQETQYF.

Here the CDR3 reads CASSTLTYEQYF. The CDR3 DNA is TGTGCCAGTTCCACTCTAACCTACGAGCAGTACTTC. The V gene is TRBV7-3, the J gene TRBJ2-7, with no clear D. Germline V CDR1 and CDR2: SGHTA, FQGTGA. V lost 9 bases, J lost 2 bases, and 11 bases lay in between. The CDR3 spans 12 residues.

This clonotype was found many times. J is TRBJ1-5 and V is TRBV3-1; the D gene is possibly TRBD1 (6 bases). Trimming took off 0 bases at V and 6 bases at J, with 15 bases between the two ends. There are 16 residues in the CDR3. The germline gives CDR1 LGHDT, CDR2 YNNKEL (reference sequence). CDR3 loop: CASSQELGRGSQPQHF. DNA of the CDR3: TGTGCCAGCAGCCAAGAATTGGGCAGGGGTAGTCAGCCCCAGCATTTT.

Ten or more counts support this clonotype. V usage is TRBV7-2 and J usage is TRBJ2-5; 9 bases map to TRBD2. The CDR3 is made up of 20 amino acids. CDR1 and CDR2 from the germline V gene are SGHTA and FQGNSA. With 0 bases clipped from V and 4 bases from J, the junction kept 18 bases outside the gene matches. The CDR3 region is CASSLAQRFLAGRWRETQYF. For the CDR3, the DNA is TGTGCCAGCAGCTTAGCGCAGAGGTTCCTAGCGGGGCGATGGAGAGAGACCCAGTACTTC.

This chain uses TRBV28 with TRBJ1-3; D unresolved. CDR1 and CDR2 (germline): MDHEN, SYDVKM. Trimming cost V 3 bases and J 4 bases, with 4 bases left between them. This CDR3 comprises 12 residues. As DNA, the CDR3 is TGTGCCAGCAGTTTCGTAGGAAACACCATATATTTT. It yields the protein CASSFVGNTIYF. Complete variable domain (other parts from reference TRBV28 and TRBJ1-3): DVKVTQSSRYLVKRTGEKVFLECVQDMDHENMFWYRQDPGLGLRLIYFSYDVKMKEKGDIPEGYSVSREKKERFSLILESASTNQTSMYLCASSFVGNTIYFGEGSWLTVV.

This clonotype occurred many times. The V gene is TRBV28, the J gene TRBJ1-2, with D possibly matching TRBD1 (5 bases). Per the germline V gene, CDR1 is MDHEN and CDR2 is SYDVKM. Between the trimmed V and J ends, which lost 7 bases and 0 bases, there was a span of 18 bases. The CDR3 consists of 16 residues. The CDR3 coding sequence is TGTGCCAGCACCCCGGTCGGGACTGGAGCTAACTATGGCTACACCTTC. Its translation is CASTPVGTGANYGYTF.

This clonotype was counted only a few times. With a much larger clone just one base away, this may be a read error. The chain's CDR3 is CSAMPRYRGLFEQYF. CDR3 DNA: TGCAGTGCTATGCCCCGGTACAGGGGGCTGTTCGAGCAGTACTTC. The genes are TRBV20-1 and TRBJ2-7, with TRBD1 identical over 9 bases. The V and J ends lost 4 bases and 6 bases, in that order; junction bases with no gene match: 13. The CDR3 extends over 15 amino acids. Germline CDR1 reads DFQATT; CDR2 reads SNEGSKA (reference sequence).

This chain joins TRBV10-3 and TRBJ1-2; D gene ambiguous. Germline CDR1 is ENHRY and CDR2 is SYGVKD. Between the trimmed V and J ends, which lost 0 bases and 2 bases, there was a span of 7 bases. The CDR3 is 14 amino acids. The CDR3 region has the DNA TGTGCCATCAGTGAGTCGAAGCCCAACTATGGCTACACCTTC. Protein product: CAISESKPNYGYTF.

This clonotype appeared many times. This rearrangement joins TRBV13 to TRBJ1-1, with a tentative D call TRBD1 (5 bases). Germline assignment: CDR1 PRHDT and CDR2 FYEKMQ (reference sequence). The CDR3 totals 13 residues. V was cut by 5 bases and J by 3 bases, with 10 bases left in between. CDR3 residues: CASSPPGDTEAFF. The CDR3 bases are TGTGCCAGCAGCCCGCCGGGGGACACTGAAGCTTTCTTT.

Comments on this clonotype: A far larger clone is a single base away, which makes a read error likely. The chain joins TRBV6-5 to TRBJ1-2; a possible D gene is TRBD1 (6 bases). Germline V CDR1 and CDR2: MNHEY, SVGAGI. The CDR3 has 15 amino acids. Trimming left V 6 bases short and J 2 bases short, with 16 bases between. The CDR3 loop is CASSLVGGENYGYTF. Written as DNA, the CDR3 is TGTGCCAGCAGCCTGGTAGGGGGGGAGAACTATGGCTACACCTTC.

This clonotype was seen many times. This rearrangement joins TRBV10-1 to TRBJ2-5; TRBD2 agrees at 11 bases. With 3 bases clipped from V and 0 bases from J, the junction kept 3 bases outside the gene matches. Germline CDR1 and CDR2: WNHNN and SYGVQD (reference sequence). The CDR3 consists of 16 residues. The CDR3 bases are TGCGCCAGCAGTGATCTGACTAGCGGGGACCAAGAGACCCAGTACTTC. Its protein is CASSDLTSGDQETQYF.

This clonotype has ten or more counts. A much larger clone lies a single base off, so this may be a read error. This chain links TRBV5-1 with TRBJ2-3; TRBD1 aligns across 7 bases. This CDR3 comprises 15 residues. The ends lost 3 bases at V and 2 bases at J; junction bases unmatched: 6. Per germline, CDR1 SGHRS and CDR2 YFSETQ. CDR3 nucleotide sequence: TGCGCCAGCAGCTGGTCCGGGACAGACACAGATACGCAGTATTTT. Its translation is CASSWSGTDTDTQYF. Using reference TRBV5-1 and TRBJ2-3 for the parts outside the CDR3, the full variable domain is KAGVTQTPRYLIKTRGQQVTLSCSPISGHRSVSWYQQTPGQGLQFLFEYFSETQRNKGNFPGRFSGRQFSNSRSEMNVSTLELGDSALYLCASSWSGTDTDTQYFGPGTRLTVL.

The table lists this clonotype with many counts. The chain links TRBV5-1 to TRBJ1-2; weak D call: TRBD1 (5 bases). Germline V CDR1 and CDR2: SGHRS, YFSETQ. V lost 2 bases to trimming and J lost 4 bases, with 9 bases between them. The CDR3 spans 13 residues. The CDR3 nucleotides read TGCGCCAGCAGCTTCGGGGGGAGCTATGGCTACACCTTC. Translated: CASSFGGSYGYTF.

This clonotype was counted many times. The V and J genes are TRBV7-9 and TRBJ2-5, with 9 bases identical to TRBD1. This CDR3 has 15 residues. Looked up from germline, CDR1 is SEHNR and CDR2 is FQNEAQ (reference sequence). J gave up 5 bases and V 3 bases, and 7 bases lay outside the gene matches. CDR3 DNA: TGTGCCAGCAGCTTGCTGTCCGGACAGGGGGAGACCCAGTACTTC. As protein: CASSLLSGQGETQYF.

This clonotype was seen at least ten times. The chain carries TRBV2 and TRBJ2-4, with D possibly TRBD1 on 7 matching bases. The germline CDR1 and CDR2 sequences are SNHLY and FYNNEI. This CDR3 is built from 19 residues. V gave up 6 bases and J gave up 3 bases, with 27 bases separating them. The chain's CDR3 is CASSDPTRRGRLGKNIQYF. The DNA of the CDR3 is TGTGCCAGCAGCGACCCCACGCGGAGGGGGCGCTTAGGCAAAAACATTCAGTACTTC.

This clonotype occurred a few times. This chain uses TRBV24-1 with TRBJ2-3; D remains ambiguous. The germline V gene has CDR1 KGHDR and CDR2 SFDVKD. V gave up 3 bases and J gave up 6 bases, with 6 bases separating them. The CDR3 sequence is 12 residues long. DNA of the CDR3: TGTGCCACCAGTGATCCACTGGATACGCAGTATTTT. Protein product: CATSDPLDTQYF.

This clonotype was observed at least ten times. The rearrangement joins TRBV7-2 to TRBJ1-5; D gene ambiguous. In germline, CDR1 is SGHTA, CDR2 FQGNSA. CDR3 length equals 13 residues. Trimming left V 0 bases short and J 6 bases short, with 6 bases between. CDR3 loop: CASSLAVSQPQHF. CDR3 DNA sequence: TGTGCCAGCAGCTTAGCAGTGAGTCAGCCCCAGCATTTT.